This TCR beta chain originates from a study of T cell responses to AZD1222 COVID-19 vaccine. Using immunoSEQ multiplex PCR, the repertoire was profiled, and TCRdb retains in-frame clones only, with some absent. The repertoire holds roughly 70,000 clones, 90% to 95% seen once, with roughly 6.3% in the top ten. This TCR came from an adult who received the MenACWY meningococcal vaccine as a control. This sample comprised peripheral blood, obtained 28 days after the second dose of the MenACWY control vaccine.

CDR3 bases: TGTGCCAGCACCGAAAAAGAATACGAGCAGTACTTC. This encodes CASTEKEYEQYF. The chain is built from TRBV2 and TRBJ2-7; D remains unclear. Trimming removed 7 bases from V and 4 bases from J, with 11 bases in between. The CDR3 consists of 12 residues. CDR1 and CDR2 (germline): SNHLY, FYNNEI. Complete variable domain (other parts from reference TRBV2 and TRBJ2-7): EPEVTQTPSHQVTQMGQEVILRCVPISNHLYFYWYRQILGQKVEFLVSFYNNEISEKSEIFDDQFSVERPDGSNFTLKIRSTKLEDSAMYFCASTEKEYEQYFGPGTRLTVT.